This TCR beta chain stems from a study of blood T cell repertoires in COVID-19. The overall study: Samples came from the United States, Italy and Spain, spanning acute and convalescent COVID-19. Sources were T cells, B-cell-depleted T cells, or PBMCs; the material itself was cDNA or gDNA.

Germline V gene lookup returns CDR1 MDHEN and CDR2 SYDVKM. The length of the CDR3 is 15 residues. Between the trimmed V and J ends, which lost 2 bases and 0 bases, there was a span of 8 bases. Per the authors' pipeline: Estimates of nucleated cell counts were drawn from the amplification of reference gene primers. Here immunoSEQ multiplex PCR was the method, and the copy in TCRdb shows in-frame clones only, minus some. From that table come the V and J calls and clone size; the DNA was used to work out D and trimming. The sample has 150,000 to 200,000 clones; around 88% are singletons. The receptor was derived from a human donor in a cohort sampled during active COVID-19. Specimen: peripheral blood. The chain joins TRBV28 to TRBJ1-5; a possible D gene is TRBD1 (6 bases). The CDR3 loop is CASSLDRYSNQPQHF. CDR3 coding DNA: TGTGCCAGCAGTTTAGACAGGTATAGCAATCAGCCCCAGCATTTT. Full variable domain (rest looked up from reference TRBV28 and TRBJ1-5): DVKVTQSSRYLVKRTGEKVFLECVQDMDHENMFWYRQDPGLGLRLIYFSYDVKMKEKGDIPEGYSVSREKKERFSLILESASTNQTSMYLCASSLDRYSNQPQHFGDGTRLSIL.